The clone carrying this T cell receptor (beta chain) was picked up a small number of times. Its antigen is as yet unknown. Trimming stripped 4 bases from V and 4 bases from J, with 21 bases between. This CDR3 has 16 amino acids. Looked up from germline, CDR1 is SGHNT and CDR2 is YYREEE (reference sequence). This sample is part of a study of cytomegalovirus exposure and HLA in healthy donors. As for the study in general: Some 85 million unique TCRs, all from HLA-typed donors, were included in an early release of the data.

The study's findings and limits: An apparent linkage of common viral pathogens to several of the most significant clusters emerged in a later analysis. TCR beta sequences reportedly predicted most subjects' HLA-A and HLA-B alleles accurately.

Both 60 Vbeta primers and 13 Jbeta primers went into the PCR. In the authors' workflow: Unique TCR beta chains totaled 65 million to 95 million in a later count, with around 11 million of them shared. Clones were sequenced by immunoSEQ multiplex PCR, and TCRdb holds only the in-frame ones, with some missing. Clone size and V and J calls were adopted from that table, with D and trimming inferred from the DNA. The sample carries approximately 130,000 clones, around 74% recorded once. Sequencing input: PBMCs. The chain combines TRBV5-4 with TRBJ2-7, with D perhaps matching TRBD1 (5 bases). The receptor comes from a man aged 25 to 40 in good health and CMV-seronegative. The chain's CDR3 is CASSPSPMTDPYEQYF. The CDR3 DNA reads as TGTGCCAGCAGCCCGTCTCCGATGACAGACCCTTACGAGCAGTACTTC.